The source of this TCR beta chain is a study of blood T cell repertoires in COVID-19. Across the study: Specimens from acute and convalescent COVID-19 originated in the United States, Italy and Spain. Sources were T cells, B-cell-depleted T cells, or PBMCs; the material itself was cDNA or gDNA.

In the original workflow: Estimation of nucleated cell counts relied on the amplification of reference gene primers. Produced via immunoSEQ multiplex PCR; TCRdb's table is partial and in-frame only. That table is the source of V, J and clone size, and D and trimming were worked out from the DNA. The table has more than 100,000 clones, approximately 89% seen once. This CDR3 has 13 amino acids. Trimming cost V 7 bases and J 2 bases, with 11 bases left between them. Germline CDR1 is SNHLY and CDR2 is FYNNEI. The sample taken for sequencing was peripheral blood. The rearrangement links TRBV2 to TRBJ2-5; tentatively, D is TRBD1 (5 bases). This clonotype originated in a woman aged 55-69 years with acute or convalescent COVID-19. CDR3: CASTQGLQETQYF. The CDR3 coding sequence is TGTGCCAGCACCCAGGGATTACAAGAGACCCAGTACTTC.